This TCR beta chain derives from a study of immune evolution from preneoplasia to lung adenocarcinoma. Using immunoSEQ multiplex PCR, the repertoire was profiled, and TCRdb retains in-frame clones only, with some absent. This sample has around 7,000 clones, with roughly 80% found just once. The receptor's source is a person between 65 and 80 years old with lung adenocarcinoma. Source material: FFPE adjacent normal lung tissue.

CDR3 nucleotides: TGTGCCAGCAGGGGTGGACAGGGGAGTCCCAACTATGGCTACACCTTC. This gives the protein CASRGGQGSPNYGYTF. V and J are TRBV6-6 and TRBJ1-2; TRBD1 matches 9 bases. Looked up from germline, CDR1 is MNHNY and CDR2 is SVGAGI (reference sequence). V lost 6 bases to trimming and J lost 2 bases; unmatched junction nucleotides: 10. The CDR3 is 16 residues long.